This T cell receptor beta chain was observed in a study of shared clonotypes between healthy human individuals. The repertoire was sequenced with immunoSEQ multiplex PCR; TCRdb's copy has only in-frame clones and lacks some. The table has 2 million to 2.5 million clones, 85% to 95% seen once. The CDR3 has 15 amino acids. Germline CDR1 and CDR2: MDHEN and SYDVKM. V was cut by 3 bases and J by 0 bases, with 8 bases left in between. In the case of this clone: Distinct nucleotide sequences in the sample also encode this CDR3.

This TCR came from a young man in good health. Some clones in this sample may be carry-over from other donors' samples. What was sequenced was naive CD4+ T cells from PBMCs. Regarding subset: CD45RA+ positively selected. The chain employs TRBV28 and TRBJ1-4; D gene uncertain. CDR3 amino acids: CASSFLGATNEKLFF. For the CDR3, the DNA is TGTGCCAGCAGTTTTCTGGGAGCAACTAATGAAAAACTGTTTTTT.